This T cell receptor beta chain emerged from a study of blood T cell repertoires in COVID-19. Sequenced by immunoSEQ multiplex PCR; TCRdb stores in-frame clones only, minus some. This sample has 150,000 or so clones; 90% occur once, and the top ten carry roughly a sixth. This CDR3 has 14 residues. CDR1 SGHRS and CDR2 YFSETQ come from the germline V gene. Germline trimming cut 4 bases from V and 4 bases from J; bases unmatched to any gene: 3. Turning to this clone: The same CDR3 can be traced to other DNA sequences in this sample.

Sequencing was carried out using peripheral blood. The source of this sequence is a man in his sixties with active or convalescent COVID-19. The chain links TRBV5-1 to TRBJ1-3, with 9 bases aligning to TRBD1. The CDR3 region has the DNA TGCGCCAGCAGCCTCGGGACAGGGGGAAACACCATATATTTT. Protein: CASSLGTGGNTIYF.